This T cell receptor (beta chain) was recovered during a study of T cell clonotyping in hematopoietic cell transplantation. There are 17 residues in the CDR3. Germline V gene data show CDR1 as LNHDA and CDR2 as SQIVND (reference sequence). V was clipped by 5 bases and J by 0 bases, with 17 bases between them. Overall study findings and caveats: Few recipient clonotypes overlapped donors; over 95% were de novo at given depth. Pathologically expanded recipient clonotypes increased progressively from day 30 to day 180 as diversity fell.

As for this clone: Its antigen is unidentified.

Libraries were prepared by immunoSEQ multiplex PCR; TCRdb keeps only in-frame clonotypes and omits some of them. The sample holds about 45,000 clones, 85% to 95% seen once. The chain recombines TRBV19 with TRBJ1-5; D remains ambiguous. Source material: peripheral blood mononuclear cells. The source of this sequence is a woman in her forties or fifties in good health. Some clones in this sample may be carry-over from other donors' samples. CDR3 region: CASSPLQNHYSNQPQHF. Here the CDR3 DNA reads TGTGCCAGTAGTCCCCTACAAAACCATTATAGCAATCAGCCCCAGCATTTT.